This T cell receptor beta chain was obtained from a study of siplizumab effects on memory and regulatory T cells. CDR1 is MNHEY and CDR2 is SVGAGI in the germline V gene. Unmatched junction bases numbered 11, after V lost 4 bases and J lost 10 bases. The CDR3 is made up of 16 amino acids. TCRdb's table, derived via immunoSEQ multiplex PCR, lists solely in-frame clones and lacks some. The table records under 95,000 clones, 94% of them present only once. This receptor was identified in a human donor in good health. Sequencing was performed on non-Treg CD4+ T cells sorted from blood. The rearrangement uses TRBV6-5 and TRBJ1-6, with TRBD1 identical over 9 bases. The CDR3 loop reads CASSSQLGTGRSPLHF. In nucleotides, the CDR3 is TGTGCCAGCAGTTCTCAACTGGGGACAGGGCGATCACCCCTCCACTTT.